This T cell receptor (beta chain) was retrieved from a study of regulatory T cells in long-lasting Graves disease. Study information: Graves' patients with a new diagnosis had received antithyroid drugs under 3 months.

V lost 5 bases to trimming and J lost 3 bases, with 3 bases between them. The germline V gene has CDR1 KGHDR and CDR2 SFDVKD. CDR3 length: 11 amino acids. Documented time point: newly diagnosed GD, antithyroid drugs for less than 3 months. PBMC RNA served as the TCR library source. Construction of TCR beta libraries relied on iRepertoire HTBI primers and on Arm-PCR targeting CDR3 regions. TCRdb independently ran MiXCR on the multiplex PCR reads; one entry per CDR3 protein. The sample lists 400,000 to 550,000 distinct CDR3 sequences, 15% occurring once. The sample also formed part of further work on T cells in Graves' hyperthyroidism and ophthalmopathy. That paper adds: Most clonotypes that expanded in the thyroid above 0.001 also showed up in blood.

The chain links TRBV24-1 to TRBJ1-1, with D hard to call. This TCR came from a woman under 40 with Graves disease. The sample was peripheral blood mononuclear cells (PBMCs), taken at new diagnosis, from a patient treated with antithyroid drugs. Here the CDR3 reads CATSGDTEAFF. Written as DNA, the CDR3 is TGTGCCACCAGTGGGGACACTGAAGCTTTCTTT.